Each of the 5 T cell receptor beta chains below was sequenced from the same sample in a study of blood T cell repertoires in COVID-19. Assay: immunoSEQ multiplex PCR; the TCRdb copy retains only in-frame clones and omits some. The sample shows 200,000 to 250,000 clones, roughly 82% of them seen only once. The material sequenced was peripheral blood. These receptor sequences come from a man over 45 with active or convalescent COVID-19.

This clone has only one observation. This chain connects TRBV7-2 to TRBJ1-1; TRBD1 matches at 9 bases. With 1 base clipped from V and 5 bases from J, the junction kept 5 bases outside the gene matches. The CDR3 loop spans 15 amino acids. Germline V gene lookup returns CDR1 SGHTA and CDR2 FQGNSA. The CDR3 DNA follows: TGTGCCAGCAGCTTAGTTGACAGGGGGTATACTGAAGCTTTCTTT. It translates to CASSLVDRGYTEAFF.

The chain couples TRBV27 to TRBJ1-2, with 7 bases aligning to TRBD1. Trimming took 6 bases from V and 3 from J; bases not matched to a gene: 10. Looked up from germline, CDR1 is MNHEY and CDR2 is SMNVEV (reference sequence). This CDR3 has 15 amino acids. CDR3 sequence: CASSLDREIHYGYTF. The CDR3 bases are TGTGCCAGCAGCCTTGACAGGGAAATTCACTATGGCTACACCTTC.

The chain uses TRBV9 and TRBJ1-1; D not resolved. Trimming cost V 1 base and J 0 bases, with 7 bases left between them. The CDR3 totals 14 residues. CDR1 is SGDLS and CDR2 is YYNGEE in the germline V gene. The CDR3 reads CASSVSFMNTEAFF. The DNA for the CDR3 is TGTGCCAGCAGCGTAAGCTTCATGAACACTGAAGCTTTCTTT.

The chain carries TRBV19 and TRBJ1-6; no definite D call. The CDR3 spans 13 residues. Trimming removed 9 bases from V and 0 bases from J, with 6 bases in between. Germline V gene lookup returns CDR1 LNHDA and CDR2 SQIVND (reference sequence). CDR3 bases: TGTGCCAGCAAGAGCTCCTATAATTCACCCCTCCACTTT. The encoded protein is CASKSSYNSPLHF.

This clone was seen a handful of times. The J gene is TRBJ1-5, the V gene TRBV5-4, with D hard to call. CDR1 is SGHNT, CDR2 YYREEE, per germline (reference sequence). The CDR3 runs 13 residues. V was clipped by 0 bases and J by 5 bases, with 6 bases between them. The CDR3 is CASSLGGDQPQHF. CDR3 bases: TGTGCCAGCAGCTTGGGTGGAGATCAGCCCCAGCATTTT. The variable domain in full, with the rest retrieved from reference TRBV5-4 and TRBJ1-5, is ETGVTQSPTHLIKTRGQQVTLRCSSQSGHNTVSWYQQALGQGPQFIFQYYREEENGRGNFPPRFSGLQFPNYSSELNVNALELDDSALYLCASSLGGDQPQHFGDGTRLSIL.